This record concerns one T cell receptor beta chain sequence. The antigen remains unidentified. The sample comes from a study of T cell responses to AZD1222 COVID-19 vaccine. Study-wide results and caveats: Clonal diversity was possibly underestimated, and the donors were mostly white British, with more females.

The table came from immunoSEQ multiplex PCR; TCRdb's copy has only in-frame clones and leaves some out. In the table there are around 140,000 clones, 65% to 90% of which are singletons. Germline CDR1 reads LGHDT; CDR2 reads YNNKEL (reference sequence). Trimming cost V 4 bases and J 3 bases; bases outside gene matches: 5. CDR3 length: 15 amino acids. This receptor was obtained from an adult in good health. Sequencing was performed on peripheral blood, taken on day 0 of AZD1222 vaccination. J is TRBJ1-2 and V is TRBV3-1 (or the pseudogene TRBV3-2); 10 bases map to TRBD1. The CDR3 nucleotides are TGTGCCAGCAGCCTGGGGACAGGGGAAGACTATGGCTACACCTTC. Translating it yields CASSLGTGEDYGYTF.